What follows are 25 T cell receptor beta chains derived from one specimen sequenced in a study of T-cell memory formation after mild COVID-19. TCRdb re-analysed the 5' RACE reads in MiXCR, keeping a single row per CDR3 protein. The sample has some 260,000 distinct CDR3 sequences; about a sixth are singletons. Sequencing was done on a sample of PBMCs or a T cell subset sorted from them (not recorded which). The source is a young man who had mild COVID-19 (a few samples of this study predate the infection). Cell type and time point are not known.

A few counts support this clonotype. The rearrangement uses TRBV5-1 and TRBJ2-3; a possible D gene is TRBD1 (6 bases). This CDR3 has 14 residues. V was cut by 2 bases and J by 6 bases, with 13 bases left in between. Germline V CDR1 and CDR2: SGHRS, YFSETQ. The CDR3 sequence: CASSFSAQGDTQYF. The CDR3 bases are TGCGCCAGCAGCTTCTCGGCACAGGGCGATACGCAGTATTTT.

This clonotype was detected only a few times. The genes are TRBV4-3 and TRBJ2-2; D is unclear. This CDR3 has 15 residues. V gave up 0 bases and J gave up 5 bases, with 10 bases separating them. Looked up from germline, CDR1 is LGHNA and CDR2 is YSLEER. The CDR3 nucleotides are TGCGCCAGCAGCCAAGAGATTCAGATTACCGGGGAGCTGTTTTTT. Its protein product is CASSQEIQITGELFF.

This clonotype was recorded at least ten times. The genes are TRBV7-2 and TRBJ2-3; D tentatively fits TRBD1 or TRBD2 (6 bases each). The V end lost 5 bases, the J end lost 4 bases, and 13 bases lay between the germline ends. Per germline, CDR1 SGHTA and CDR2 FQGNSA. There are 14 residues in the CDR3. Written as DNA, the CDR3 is TGTGCCAGCAGCCTAGGGGGGAGTGCAGATACGCAGTATTTT. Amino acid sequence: CASSLGGSADTQYF.

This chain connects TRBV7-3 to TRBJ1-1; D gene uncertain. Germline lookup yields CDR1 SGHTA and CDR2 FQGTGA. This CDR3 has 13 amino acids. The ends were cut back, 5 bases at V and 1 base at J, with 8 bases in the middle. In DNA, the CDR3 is TGTGCCAGCAGCCAACAGCAGAACACTGAAGCTTTCTTT. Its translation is CASSQQQNTEAFF.

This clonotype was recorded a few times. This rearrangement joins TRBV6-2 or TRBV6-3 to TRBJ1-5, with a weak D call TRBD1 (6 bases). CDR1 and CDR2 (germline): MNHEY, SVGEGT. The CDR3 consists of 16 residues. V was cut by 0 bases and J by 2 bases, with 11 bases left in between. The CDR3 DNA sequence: TGTGCCAGCAGTTACTCAGTTTCAGGGGGCAATCAGCCCCAGCATTTT. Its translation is CASSYSVSGGNQPQHF.

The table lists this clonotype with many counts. DNA for the CDR3: TGTGCCAGCAGCCCAGCGGGGAACACAGATACGCAGTATTTT. Protein product: CASSPAGNTDTQYF. The chain joins TRBV7-6 to TRBJ2-3; 7 bases agree with TRBD2. After removal of 5 bases from V and 2 bases from J, the junction contained 4 bases not matched to a gene. The CDR3 runs 14 residues. Germline V gene data show CDR1 as SGHVS and CDR2 as FNYEAQ. Full variable domain (rest looked up from reference TRBV7-6 and TRBJ2-3): GAGVSQSPRYKVTKRGQDVALRCDPISGHVSLYWYRQALGQGPEFLTYFNYEAQQDKSGLPNDRFSAERPEGSISTLTIQRTEQRDSAMYRCASSPAGNTDTQYFGPGTRLTVL.

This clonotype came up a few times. CDR3 DNA: TGTGCCAGCCGCCACGGGACTAGCGGGGGTGGCACCGGGGAGCTGTTTTTT. This translates into CASRHGTSGGGTGELFF. V usage is TRBV6-2 or TRBV6-3 and J usage is TRBJ2-2; 14 nucleotides match TRBD2. The junction had 9 bases not matched to a gene; V was cut back by 8 bases and J by 4 bases. CDR3 length equals 17 residues. Germline CDR1 is MNHEY and CDR2 is SVGEGT.

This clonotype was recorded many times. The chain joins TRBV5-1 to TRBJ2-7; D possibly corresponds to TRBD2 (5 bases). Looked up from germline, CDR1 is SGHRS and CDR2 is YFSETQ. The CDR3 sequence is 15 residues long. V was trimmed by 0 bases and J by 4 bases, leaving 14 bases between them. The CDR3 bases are TGCGCCAGCAGCTTGGCCCCCGGGGTCAGTTACGAGCAGTACTTC. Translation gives CASSLAPGVSYEQYF.

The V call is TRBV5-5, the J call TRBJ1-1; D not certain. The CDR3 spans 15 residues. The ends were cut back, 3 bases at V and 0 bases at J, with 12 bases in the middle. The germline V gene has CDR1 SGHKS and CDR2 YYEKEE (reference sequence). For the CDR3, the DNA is TGTGCCAGCAGCTGGGGATGGGGAATGAACACTGAAGCTTTCTTT. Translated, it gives CASSWGWGMNTEAFF.

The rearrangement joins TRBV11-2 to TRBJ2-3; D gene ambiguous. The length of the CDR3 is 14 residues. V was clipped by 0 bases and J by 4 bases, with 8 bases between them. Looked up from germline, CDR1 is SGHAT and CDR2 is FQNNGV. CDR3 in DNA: TGTGCCAGCAGCTTAGAATTTGTCGCAGATACGCAGTATTTT. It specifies CASSLEFVADTQYF.

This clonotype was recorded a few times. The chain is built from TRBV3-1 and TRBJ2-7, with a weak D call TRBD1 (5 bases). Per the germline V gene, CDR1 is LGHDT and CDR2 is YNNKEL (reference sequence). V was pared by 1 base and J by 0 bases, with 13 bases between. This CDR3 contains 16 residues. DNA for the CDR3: TGTGCCAGCAGCCAAGGACAGTTGAGTAACTCCTACGAGCAGTACTTC. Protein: CASSQGQLSNSYEQYF.

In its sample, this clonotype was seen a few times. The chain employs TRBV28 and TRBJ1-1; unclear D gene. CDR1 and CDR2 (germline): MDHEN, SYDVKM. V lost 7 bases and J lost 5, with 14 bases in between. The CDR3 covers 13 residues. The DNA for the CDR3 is TGTGCCAGCAATGCGGGCCCGGGTACTGAAGCTTTCTTT. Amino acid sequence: CASNAGPGTEAFF. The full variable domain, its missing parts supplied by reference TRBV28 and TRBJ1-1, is DVKVTQSSRYLVKRTGEKVFLECVQDMDHENMFWYRQDPGLGLRLIYFSYDVKMKEKGDIPEGYSVSREKKERFSLILESASTNQTSMYLCASNAGPGTEAFFGQGTRLTVV.

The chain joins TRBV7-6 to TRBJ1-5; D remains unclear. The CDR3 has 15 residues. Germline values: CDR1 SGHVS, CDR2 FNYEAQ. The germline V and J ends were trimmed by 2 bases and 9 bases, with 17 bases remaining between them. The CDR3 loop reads CASSLLGSGSGPQHF. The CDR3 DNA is TGTGCCAGCAGCTTACTAGGGTCGGGGTCTGGGCCCCAGCATTTT.

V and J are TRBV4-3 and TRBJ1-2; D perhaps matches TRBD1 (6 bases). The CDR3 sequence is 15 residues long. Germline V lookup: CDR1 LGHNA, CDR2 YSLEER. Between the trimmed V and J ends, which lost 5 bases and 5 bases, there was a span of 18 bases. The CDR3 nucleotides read TGCGCCAGCAGCACTCGGACAGAGGGACATTATGGCTACACCTTC. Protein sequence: CASSTRTEGHYGYTF.

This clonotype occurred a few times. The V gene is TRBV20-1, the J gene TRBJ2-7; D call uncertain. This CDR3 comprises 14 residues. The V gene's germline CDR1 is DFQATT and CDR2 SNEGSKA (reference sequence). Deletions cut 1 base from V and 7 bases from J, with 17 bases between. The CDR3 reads CSARGSGPRVEQYF. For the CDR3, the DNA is TGCAGTGCTAGAGGCTCAGGTCCCAGAGTGGAGCAGTACTTC.

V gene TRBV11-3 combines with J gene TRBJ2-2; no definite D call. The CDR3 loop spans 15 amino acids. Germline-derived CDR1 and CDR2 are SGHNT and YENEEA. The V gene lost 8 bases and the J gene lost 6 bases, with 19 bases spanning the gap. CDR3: CASRSRTGGAGELFF. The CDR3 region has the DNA TGTGCCAGCCGCAGTCGCACGGGTGGGGCCGGGGAGCTGTTTTTT.

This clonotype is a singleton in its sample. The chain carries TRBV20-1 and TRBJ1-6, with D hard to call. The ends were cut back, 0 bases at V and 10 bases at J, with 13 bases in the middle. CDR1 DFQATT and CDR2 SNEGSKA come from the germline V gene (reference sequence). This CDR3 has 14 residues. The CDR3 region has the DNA TGCAGTGCTAGAGATTGGGTGCTGTACTCACCCCTCCACTTT. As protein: CSARDWVLYSPLHF.

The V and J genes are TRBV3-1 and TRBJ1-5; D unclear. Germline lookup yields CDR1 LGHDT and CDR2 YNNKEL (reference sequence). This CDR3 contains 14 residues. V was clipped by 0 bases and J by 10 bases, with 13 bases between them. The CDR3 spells CASSQDLSGHPQHF. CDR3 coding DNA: TGTGCCAGCAGCCAAGATCTGTCGGGCCACCCCCAGCATTTT.

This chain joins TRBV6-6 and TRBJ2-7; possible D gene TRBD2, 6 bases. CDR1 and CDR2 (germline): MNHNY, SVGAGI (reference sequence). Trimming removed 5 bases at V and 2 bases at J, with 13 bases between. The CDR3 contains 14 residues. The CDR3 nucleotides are TGTGCCAGCAGTGCCGCGGGGTCGACCTACGAGCAGTACGTC. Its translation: CASSAAGSTYEQYV.

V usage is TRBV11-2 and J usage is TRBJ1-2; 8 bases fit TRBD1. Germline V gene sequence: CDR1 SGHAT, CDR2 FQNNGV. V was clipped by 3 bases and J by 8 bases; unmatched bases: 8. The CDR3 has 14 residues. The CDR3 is CASSLETGAGGYTF. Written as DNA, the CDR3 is TGTGCCAGCAGCTTGGAGACAGGGGCTGGAGGCTACACCTTC.

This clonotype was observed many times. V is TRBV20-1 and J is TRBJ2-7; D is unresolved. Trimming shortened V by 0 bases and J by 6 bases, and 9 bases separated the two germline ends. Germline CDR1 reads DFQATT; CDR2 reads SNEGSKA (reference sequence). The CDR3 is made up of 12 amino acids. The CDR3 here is CSARDHSGEQYF. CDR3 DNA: TGCAGTGCTAGAGACCACAGTGGCGAGCAGTACTTC.

The CDR3 reads CASSQDNRGNEKLFF. The CDR3 DNA sequence: TGCGCCAGCAGCCAAGACAACCGGGGTAATGAAAAACTGTTTTTT. The gene calls are TRBV4-1 and TRBJ1-4; D ambiguous. Germline V gives CDR1 MGHRA, CDR2 YSYEKL. The CDR3 spans 15 residues. V gave up 0 bases and J gave up 4 bases, with 9 bases separating them.

The CDR3 DNA follows: TGTGCCACTAAGAAAGAGGTGGTTCATGGCACTGAAGCTTTCTTT. Amino acids: CATKKEVVHGTEAFF. The chain carries TRBV24-1 and TRBJ1-1; D gene unclear. Deletions cut 10 bases from V and 4 bases from J, with 21 bases between. The CDR3 covers 15 residues. Germline V gene data show CDR1 as KGHDR and CDR2 as SFDVKD.

The CDR3, as DNA: TGCGCCAGCAGCGACGGTTCTGGAAACACCATATATTTT. Its protein product is CASSDGSGNTIYF. V usage is TRBV5-1 and J usage is TRBJ1-3, with D uncertain. V gave up 4 bases and J gave up 1 base, with 6 bases separating them. This CDR3 region has 13 residues. Germline CDR1 is SGHRS and CDR2 is YFSETQ. Full variable domain (rest looked up from reference TRBV5-1 and TRBJ1-3): KAGVTQTPRYLIKTRGQQVTLSCSPISGHRSVSWYQQTPGQGLQFLFEYFSETQRNKGNFPGRFSGRQFSNSRSEMNVSTLELGDSALYLCASSDGSGNTIYFGEGSWLTVV.

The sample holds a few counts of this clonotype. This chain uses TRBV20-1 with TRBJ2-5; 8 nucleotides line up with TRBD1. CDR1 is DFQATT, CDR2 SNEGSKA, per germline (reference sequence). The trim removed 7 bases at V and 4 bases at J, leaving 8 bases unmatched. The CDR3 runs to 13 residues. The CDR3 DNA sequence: TGCAGTGGAGTGAGGGGGACAGGAGAGACCCAGTACTTC. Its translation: CSGVRGTGETQYF.